The clone carrying this T cell receptor beta chain was counted once. TCRdb ran MiXCR on the reads and lists one entry per CDR3 protein. The sample has about 750 distinct CDR3 sequences; about 88% are singletons. This sample stems from a study of regulatory T cells in long-lasting Graves disease. RNA from PBMCs was the source of the TCR library. Material: peripheral blood mononuclear cells (PBMCs), obtained with antithyroid drug treatment, in newly diagnosed or persistent Graves disease (not recorded which). The sequence came from a female donor with Graves disease.

CDR3 loop: CASSLGTSTDTQYF. CDR3 coding DNA: TGTGCCAGCAGTTTGGGGACTAGCACAGATACGCAGTATTTT. The chain combines TRBV12-3 or TRBV12-4 with TRBJ2-3; D is possibly TRBD2 (6 bases). Trimming took 3 bases from V and 0 from J, leaving 7 bases between them. This CDR3 comprises 14 residues.